The following is a T cell receptor (beta chain) sequence with its context. Its antigen is not known. This sample's time point: blood 2 weeks post-SBRT. Treatment reported: 15 Gy SBRT to primary tumor, nephrectomy 4 weeks later. The tumor was a clear cell renal cell carcinoma. The assay was immunoSEQ multiplex PCR, and TCRdb's table has in-frame clones only and misses some. This sample has roughly 120,000 clones, with more than 80% found just once. This sample is drawn from a study of radiation and T cells in renal cell carcinoma. Across the whole study: Nephrectomy followed 15 Gy stereotactic body radiation by 4 weeks. Study observations and caveats: Baseline intratumoral clonotype presence is unknown without pretreatment biopsies. From baseline, blood top tumor clonotypes peaked at 2 weeks post-radiation.

Trimming took 1 base from V and 5 from J, leaving 14 bases between them. The CDR3 consists of 16 residues. CDR1 and CDR2 (germline): MNHNS, SASEGT. Specimen: blood, collected from a patient whose treatment included radiotherapy and nephrectomy. This clonotype was sampled from a woman aged 60-70 years with renal cell carcinoma. The genes are TRBV6-1 and TRBJ1-4; a possible D gene is TRBD1 (5 bases). The CDR3 region has the DNA TGTGCCAGCAGTGAAGGGATAAAAGACAGAAATGAAAAACTGTTTTTT. Translation: CASSEGIKDRNEKLFF.